The next 26 T cell receptor beta chains were all read from a single sample in a study of T cells in Graves' hyperthyroidism and ophthalmopathy. TCR beta CDR3 regions were amplified from RNA. Using the HTBI primer set, a first-round RT-PCR was run on the TCR CDR3. TCRdb re-called the multiplex PCR reads through MiXCR, storing one row per CDR3 protein. The data contain hundreds of thousands of distinct CDR3 sequences, under 60% of them singletons. The sequenced sample was peripheral blood or thyroid tissue (not recorded which). Receptors were obtained from a woman between 18 and 29 years old with Graves' hyperthyroidism.

The V call is TRBV5-4, the J call TRBJ1-5, with a weak D call TRBD1 (6 bases). The CDR3 spans 13 residues. From germline, CDR1 is SGHNT and CDR2 YYREEE (reference sequence). V dropped 10 bases and J dropped 7 bases, with 18 bases sitting between them. CDR3: CACGDKGRQPQHF. Written as DNA, the CDR3 is TGTGCCTGCGGGGACAAGGGTAGGCAGCCCCAGCATTTT.

This clonotype was found a few times. The rearrangement links TRBV9 to TRBJ1-1, with 10 bases identical to TRBD1. The CDR3 totals 15 residues. After removal of 3 bases from V and 4 bases from J, the junction contained 6 bases not matched to a gene. Looked up from germline, CDR1 is SGDLS and CDR2 is YYNGEE. The chain's CDR3 is CASSGPGTGVTEAFF. The CDR3 region has the DNA TGTGCCAGCAGCGGCCCGGGGACAGGGGTCACTGAAGCTTTCTTT.

This clonotype was counted at least ten times. This chain joins TRBV2 and TRBJ1-3; D is unclear. The V gene's germline CDR1 is SNHLY and CDR2 FYNNEI. Trimming took off 6 bases at V and 2 bases at J, with 14 bases between the two ends. This CDR3 is built from 15 residues. CDR3 DNA sequence: TGTGCCAGCAGCCCTATGAGTAGTCCTGGAAACACCATATATTTT. It is translated as CASSPMSSPGNTIYF.

The rearrangement uses TRBV7-2 and TRBJ1-2; 9 bases match TRBD1. Germline loops: CDR1 SGHTA, CDR2 FQGNSA. The J segment lost 2 bases and the V segment lost 8 bases, leaving 9 bases of the junction unmatched. The CDR3 has 15 residues. CDR3 coding DNA: TGTGCCAGCCGAAAGACAGGGGGGTCCAACTATGGCTACACCTTC. It specifies CASRKTGGSNYGYTF. Together with reference TRBV7-2 and TRBJ1-2, the CDR3 gives the full variable domain: GAGVSQSPSNKVTEKGKDVELRCDPISGHTALYWYRQSLGQGLEFLIYFQGNSAPDKSGLPSDRFSAERTGGSVSTLTIQRTQQEDSAVYLCASRKTGGSNYGYTFGSGTRLTVV.

As regards this clonotype: This may stem from a read error, because a much larger clone lies one nucleotide away. This chain uses TRBV7-2 with TRBJ2-7; 10 bases fit TRBD1. The V and J ends lost 1 base and 2 bases, in that order; junction bases with no gene match: 2. CDR1 and CDR2 from the germline V gene are SGHTA and FQGNSA. This CDR3 has 15 amino acids. The CDR3 DNA is TGTGCCAGCAGCTTAGGAGGGACAGGGGCCTACGAGCAGTACTTC. Translated, it gives CASSLGGTGAYEQYF.

This clonotype was counted ten times or more. The V call is TRBV7-9, the J call TRBJ1-3; 8 bases fit TRBD1. CDR3 size: 16 residues. V trimming: 3 bases; J trimming: 4 bases; junction bases outside the gene matches: 8. Germline CDR1 reads SEHNR; CDR2 reads FQNEAQ (reference sequence). CDR3 amino acids: CASSFYGGTGGNTIYF. For the CDR3, the DNA is TGTGCCAGCAGCTTCTATGGCGGGACAGGCGGAAACACCATATATTTT.

This clonotype was seen more than once but under ten times. This chain connects TRBV20-1 to TRBJ1-1, with D perhaps TRBD1 (6 bases). V lost 3 bases and J 6 bases, leaving 14 bases between the germline ends. Germline CDR1 reads DFQATT; CDR2 reads SNEGSKA (reference sequence). The CDR3 length is 13 residues. CDR3 protein: CSARGTRSPEAFF. CDR3 bases: TGCAGTGCTAGGGGGACACGATCTCCTGAAGCTTTCTTT.

A single count supports this clonotype. The rearrangement links TRBV19 to TRBJ1-6; tentative D call: TRBD1 (6 bases). Germline V gene sequence: CDR1 LNHDA, CDR2 SQIVND (reference sequence). Trimming removed 3 bases at V and 15 bases at J, with 15 bases between. The CDR3 length is 13 residues. The CDR3 reads CASSIFRGFDLHF. The CDR3 coding sequence is TGTGCCAGTAGTATTTTTAGGGGGTTCGACCTCCACTTT.

The CDR3 DNA sequence: TGTGCCAGCAGCCCTCAGGCAGGTTATGGCTACACCTTC. It yields the protein CASSPQAGYGYTF. V is TRBV7-9 and J is TRBJ1-2; D remains ambiguous. This CDR3 region has 13 residues. Germline V lookup: CDR1 SEHNR, CDR2 FQNEAQ (reference sequence). V lost 5 bases, J lost 5 bases, and 12 bases lay in between.

This clonotype has at least ten counts. The chain links TRBV14 to TRBJ2-7; D is uncertain. Per germline, CDR1 SGHDN and CDR2 FVKESK. V dropped 4 bases and J dropped 2 bases, with 6 bases sitting between them. The CDR3 extends over 12 amino acids. The CDR3 reads CASSPTAYEQYF. For the CDR3, the DNA is TGTGCCAGCAGCCCGACCGCCTACGAGCAGTACTTC.

This clonotype was seen repeatedly, ten times or more. The J gene is TRBJ1-2, the V gene TRBV7-2, with D perhaps TRBD1 (5 bases). CDR1 SGHTA and CDR2 FQGNSA come from the germline V gene. The CDR3 extends over 14 amino acids. The V end lost 5 bases, the J end lost 6 bases, and 16 bases lay between the germline ends. CDR3 residues: CASSRPGTADGYTF. The CDR3 DNA sequence: TGTGCCAGCAGCCGCCCCGGGACTGCGGATGGCTACACCTTC.

This clonotype showed up just once. The chain joins TRBV5-1 to TRBJ1-6; D gene unclear. Trimming took off 0 bases at V and 0 bases at J, with 7 bases between the two ends. Germline lookup yields CDR1 SGHRS and CDR2 YFSETQ. The CDR3 runs 16 residues. CDR3 sequence (DNA): TGCGCCAGCAGCTTGGTGGCGGGCTCCTATAATTCACCCCTCCACTTT. Amino acid sequence: CASSLVAGSYNSPLHF.

At least ten counts were recorded for this clonotype. V is TRBV2 and J is TRBJ2-7, with D possibly being TRBD1 (6 bases). Germline loops: CDR1 SNHLY, CDR2 FYNNEI. Trimming left V 4 bases short and J 2 bases short, with 9 bases between. The CDR3 extends over 13 amino acids. The CDR3 region is CASSAGEAYEQYF. The CDR3 coding sequence is TGTGCCAGCAGTGCAGGGGAAGCCTACGAGCAGTACTTC.

In regard to this clonotype: Sequence at one end of the junction differs from germline and may be a read error. This chain links TRBV15 with TRBJ1-4, with TRBD1 as a possible D gene (5 bases). Germline CDR1 is LNHNV and CDR2 is YYDKDF (reference sequence). This CDR3 spans 14 amino acids. CDR3 sequence reads: CATSRKGWGLKVFF. The CDR3 DNA follows: TGTGCCACCAGCAGAAAAGGGTGGGGACTAAAAGTGTTTTTT.

The chain recombines TRBV9 with TRBJ1-2; no clear D. This CDR3 contains 15 residues. The germline V gene encodes CDR1 SGDLS and CDR2 YYNGEE. Between the trimmed V and J ends, which lost 4 bases and 2 bases, there was a span of 15 bases. DNA for the CDR3: TGTGCCAGCAGCCAAGCCCGACCGGGAAACTATGGCTACACCTTC. Its protein product is CASSQARPGNYGYTF. Filled out from reference TRBV9 and TRBJ1-2, the complete variable domain reads DSGVTQTPKHLITATGQRVTLRCSPRSGDLSVYWYQQSLDQGLQFLIQYYNGEERAKGNILERFSAQQFPDLHSELNLSSLELGDSALYFCASSQARPGNYGYTFGSGTRLTVV.

The V gene is TRBV20-1, the J gene TRBJ1-1; weak D call: TRBD1 (6 bases). The CDR3 has 14 amino acids. Between the trimmed V and J ends, which lost 8 bases and 1 base, there was a span of 17 bases. The germline V gene encodes CDR1 DFQATT and CDR2 SNEGSKA (reference sequence). The CDR3 is CSTQQGSANTEAFF. The DNA for the CDR3 is TGCAGTACACAACAGGGTTCCGCGAACACTGAAGCTTTCTTT.

CDR3 sequence reads: CSVERTGDYEQYF. The DNA for the CDR3 is TGCAGCGTAGAGAGGACAGGGGACTACGAGCAGTACTTC. V and J are TRBV29-1 and TRBJ2-7; 9 bases fit TRBD1. Germline V lookup: CDR1 SQVTM, CDR2 ANQGSEA. The J segment lost 3 bases and the V segment lost 6 bases, leaving 6 bases of the junction unmatched. The CDR3 runs to 13 residues.

Regarding this clonotype: Because it lacks the conserved phenylalanine or tryptophan at the end, this CDR3 is likely a read error. No DNA is shown, since the ends of the CDR3 on it are uncertain; the CDR3 is the one TCRdb lists. The rearrangement uses TRBV24-1 and TRBJ1-1; TRBD1 is the table's D call and was not checked against the DNA. The CDR3 has 17 residues if both end residues are counted. The germline V gene has CDR1 KGHDR and CDR2 SFDVKD. CDR3 loop: CATSESPGQEYTGHCQS.

V is TRBV7-2 and J is TRBJ2-5; D is ambiguous. The CDR3 runs to 13 residues. Deletions cut 6 bases from V and 1 base from J, with 9 bases between. Germline loops: CDR1 SGHTA, CDR2 FQGNSA. In DNA form, the CDR3 reads TGTGCCAGCAGTAGCCCCCGCCAAGAGACCCAGTACTTC. Its translation: CASSSPRQETQYF.

The V call is TRBV7-8, the J call TRBJ1-5; D gene uncertain. The germline V gene encodes CDR1 SGHVS and CDR2 FQNEAQ. This CDR3 region has 17 residues. V lost 7 bases and J 5 bases, leaving 24 bases between the germline ends. CDR3 nucleotides: TGTGCCAGCAACCACCCCGAGAGGGTCCCCCTCTATCAGCCCCAGCATTTT. Protein sequence: CASNHPERVPLYQPQHF.

This clonotype has more than one count but fewer than ten. This chain joins TRBV12-3 or TRBV12-4 and TRBJ1-1; 7 positions match TRBD1. CDR3 length: 13 amino acids. Trimming cost V 6 bases and J 6 bases; bases outside gene matches: 7. CDR3: CASRPEGAAEAFF. The CDR3 region has the DNA TGTGCCAGCAGACCAGAGGGGGCCGCTGAAGCTTTCTTT.

With regard to this clonotype: A much larger clone differs from this one at a single base, so this may be a read error. The DNA for the CDR3 is TGTGCCAGCAGTTACTTGACAGGACTTGACTATGACTACACCTTC. This codes for CASSYLTGLDYDYTF. The V gene is TRBV25-1, the J gene TRBJ1-2, with a tentative D call TRBD1 (6 bases). The CDR3 loop spans 15 amino acids. Germline loops: CDR1 MGHDK, CDR2 SYGVNS.

The rearrangement uses TRBV25-1 and TRBJ1-4; a possible D gene is TRBD1 (5 bases). Germline CDR1 MGHDK, CDR2 SYGVNS. This CDR3 is 12 amino acids long. Trimming removed 10 bases at V and 6 bases at J, with 12 bases between. The CDR3 sequence is CAMTAVDEKLFF. DNA of the CDR3: TGTGCCATGACAGCAGTCGATGAAAAACTGTTTTTT.

This clonotype has a handful of counts. The chain combines TRBV2 with TRBJ1-5; D possibly corresponds to TRBD1 (5 bases). CDR1 is SNHLY, CDR2 FYNNEI, per germline. Trimming took off 5 bases at V and 0 bases at J, with 11 bases between the two ends. This CDR3 comprises 15 residues. CDR3 sequence reads: CASSQTGSSNQPQHF. Here the CDR3 DNA reads TGTGCCAGCAGTCAAACAGGTAGTAGCAATCAGCCCCAGCATTTT.

The rearrangement uses TRBV25-1 and TRBJ2-3, with D uncertain. The CDR3 covers 13 residues. Per the germline V gene, CDR1 is MGHDK and CDR2 is SYGVNS. V was pared by 5 bases and J by 1 base, with 7 bases between. The CDR3 here is CASSPPGTDTQYF. Here the CDR3 DNA reads TGTGCCAGCAGTCCTCCGGGCACAGATACGCAGTATTTT.

This chain connects TRBV29-1 to TRBJ2-3, with D tentatively TRBD2 (5 bases). Trimming left V 7 bases short and J 1 base short, with 18 bases between. CDR1 and CDR2 (germline): SQVTM, ANQGSEA. The CDR3 totals 15 residues. Here the CDR3 DNA reads TGCAGCGGGGGTGAAGACTACTCTGGCACAGATACGCAGTATTTT. Protein product: CSGGEDYSGTDTQYF.